These T cell receptor beta chains were read from a single sample in a study of Graves' ophthalmopathy and Graves' hyperthyroidism. TCRdb analysed the multiplex PCR reads with MiXCR anew, one entry per CDR3 protein. This sample has about 230,000 distinct CDR3 sequences, with around 50% found just once. The sequenced sample consisted of peripheral blood. These receptors originate from an adult man with Graves' ophthalmopathy. Both conserved end residues are part of each CDR3. A D gene is named only where the DNA matches it firmly. Only some rows state a clone size, as once, few, many or a class for expanded clones.

>TRBV5-1|TRBJ2-7|.|.
TGCGCCAGCAGCGGCGTCAGGGGCGAATCACGATCCTACGAGCAGTACTTC
CASSGVRGESRSYEQYF
>TRBV6-5|TRBJ1-4|.|.
TGTGCCAGCAGCATAAAAAGGACAGATCCTAATGAAAAACTGTTTTTT
CASSIKRTDPNEKLFF
>TRBV2|TRBJ2-2|.|.
TGTGCCAGCAGTGCCCCAGGGGAGCTGTTTTTT
CASSAPGELFF
>TRBV7-9|TRBJ2-2|.|.
TGTGCCAGCCAGAGCACGAACACCGGGGAGCTGTTTTTT
CASQSTNTGELFF
>TRBV10-3|TRBJ2-7|.|many
TGTGCCATCAGATCGGGAACCTACGAGCAGTACTTC
CAIRSGTYEQYF
>TRBV5-4|TRBJ1-2|.|few
TGTGCCAGCAGCACCCTGTTCCGGGACGGTGGGGATGGCTACACCTTC
CASSTLFRDGGDGYTF
>TRBV7-8|TRBJ2-7|.|.
.
CASSIYLCSALFVAQGYYEQYF
>TRBV7-2|TRBJ2-7|TRBD2|.
TGTGCCAGCAGCCCGAGGCGGGGGAGGGAGCAGTACTTC
CASSPRRGREQYF
>TRBV2|TRBJ1-5|.|many
TGTGCCAGCACCTTGGAGGGGGTCCGGCAGCCCCAGCATTTT
CASTLEGVRQPQHF
>TRBV2|TRBJ2-2|.|many
TGTGCCAGCAGTGGGACAGCCACCGGGGAGCTGTTTTTT
CASSGTATGELFF
>TRBV9|TRBJ1-5|.|few
TGTGCCAGCAGCGTAGAAGGGTATGGGGGCGAACCCCAGCATTTT
CASSVEGYGGEPQHF
>TRBV7-9|TRBJ2-1|.|.
TGTGCCAGCAACCCTGAGGGGAATGAGCAGTTCTTC
CASNPEGNEQFF
>TRBV7-2|TRBJ2-3|.|.
TGTGCCAGCAGCTTAGGGACCGCAGGGGCAACGCAGTATTTT
CASSLGTAGATQYF
>TRBV2|TRBJ1-4|TRBD1|few
TGTGCCAGCAGGCCGGGCTGGACAGGAAATAATGAAAAACTGTTTTTT
CASRPGWTGNNEKLFF
>TRBV7-9|TRBJ2-5|TRBD2|once
TGTGCCAGCAGCCAAATGGCGACTAGCCTAGAGACCCAGTACTTC
CASSQMATSLETQYF
>TRBV7-3|TRBJ2-7|TRBD2|.
TGTGCCAGCAGTCCTAGCGGGAGTGCCCACGAGCAGTACTTC
CASSPSGSAHEQYF
>TRBV7-9|TRBJ2-7|TRBD1|.
TGCGCCAGCAGCGAGGGACAGGGTACATCCTACGAGCAGTACTTC
CASSEGQGTSYEQYF
>TRBV5-1|TRBJ1-2|.|once
TGCGCCAGCAGCTTGAAGGGGGAAAGCTATGGCTACACCTTC
CASSLKGESYGYTF
>TRBV9|TRBJ2-7|TRBD1|.
TGTGCCAGCAGCCCCCAGGGGGCAGGGGTGACCGAGCAGTACTTC
CASSPQGAGVTEQYF
>TRBV19|TRBJ1-5|TRBD1|.
TGTGCCAGTAGCCGGACAGGGGAAAGGGAGCCCCAGCATTTT
CASSRTGEREPQHF
>TRBV2|TRBJ1-1|.|.
TGTGCCAGCAGTGAACAGGGGATGGGGAACACTGAAGCTTTCTTT
CASSEQGMGNTEAFF
>TRBV9|TRBJ1-6|TRBD1|once
TGTGCCAGCAGCTCCGCCGGGACAGCGGGTTCACCCCTCCACTTT
CASSSAGTAGSPLHF
>TRBV10-3|TRBJ2-3|TRBD1|.
TGTGCCATCAGTGATGGACAGGGGCGCACAGATACGCAGTATTTT
CAISDGQGRTDTQYF
>TRBV7-2|TRBJ1-2|.|.
TGTGCCAGCAGCTCAACTTCCCAGGGTCTAGGTGGCTACACCTTC
CASSSTSQGLGGYTF
>TRBV24-1|TRBJ1-6|.|few
TGTGCCACCAGTGATTTTAGGCCAAATTCACCCCTCCACTTT
CATSDFRPNSPLHF
>TRBV20-1|TRBJ2-5|.|.
TGCAGTGCTAGGCCTAATACTAGGTGGGAGACCCAGTACTTC
CSARPNTRWETQYF
>TRBV27|TRBJ1-1|TRBD1|few
TGTGCCAGCGCCTTGGACAGGGATACTGAAGCTTTCTTT
CASALDRDTEAFF
>TRBV29-1|TRBJ2-7|.|.
TGCAGCGTTGAAGGCGGCGCCTCAACCTACGAGCAGTACTTC
CSVEGGASTYEQYF
>TRBV25-1|TRBJ2-7|.|many
TGTGCCAGCAGTACCACAGGGAGGGACGAGCAGTACTTC
CASSTTGRDEQYF
>TRBV7-3|TRBJ1-2|.|many
TGTGCCAGCAGCTTAACCCCAGGGCAGGGCAACTATGGCTACACCTTC
CASSLTPGQGNYGYTF
>TRBV10-3|TRBJ1-2|TRBD1|.
TGTGCCAGCAATACTCCGGACAGGGCGAATGGCTACACCTTC
CASNTPDRANGYTF
>TRBV7-9|TRBJ2-5|TRBD2|.
TGTGCCAGCAGCTTGGGGACTAGCGGGAGGGAGACCCAGTACTTC
CASSLGTSGRETQYF
>TRBV7-3|TRBJ2-7|.|.
TGTGCCAGCAGCTTAGAGTACTACGAGCAGTACTTC
CASSLEYYEQYF
>TRBV9|TRBJ1-5|TRBD1|.
TGTGCCAGCAGCGTAGGGACAGGGACTCTCTCTCAGCCCCAGCATTTT
CASSVGTGTLSQPQHF
>TRBV19|TRBJ2-7|.|.
TGTGCCAGTAGTATGGACACAAGTGGGCAGTACTTC
CASSMDTSGQYF
>TRBV9|TRBJ1-6|.|.
TGTGCCAGCTCACCTCTGAACAATTCACCCCTCCACTTT
CASSPLNNSPLHF
>TRBV7-2|TRBJ2-2|.|once
TGTGCCAGCAGCTCTAGACAGGCGAACACCGGGGAGCTGTTTTTT
CASSSRQANTGELFF